This T cell receptor beta chain was recorded in a study of neurological immune-mediated disorders. Comment on this clonotype: A much larger clone is a single base away; this may be a read error.

Time point denoted: longitudinal time-point 2. Preparation of the unsorted libraries drew on 2 million PBMCs stored at -80 C. Per germline, CDR1 MNHEY and CDR2 SVGAGI. The CDR3 has 13 amino acids. Synthesis of cDNA was carried out by template-switch 5'RACE. The reaction used 10-nucleotide random UMIs. In every sequencing run, more than 200 million TCR-beta sequences were generated from 15-18 subjects. Each CDR3 protein is one row after TCRdb ran MiXCR on the 5' RACE reads. Counted here are under 50,000 distinct CDR3 sequences, around 12% occurring once; the ten biggest clones make up 4.5%. Sample: PBMCs. The chain uses TRBV6-5 and TRBJ2-1; D remains ambiguous. The receptor was isolated from a male donor with HTLV-1-associated myelopathy (HAM/TSP). The CDR3 here is CVSSSPGPNEQFF. Here the CDR3 DNA reads TGTGTCAGCAGTTCCCCCGGGCCCAATGAGCAGTTCTTC.